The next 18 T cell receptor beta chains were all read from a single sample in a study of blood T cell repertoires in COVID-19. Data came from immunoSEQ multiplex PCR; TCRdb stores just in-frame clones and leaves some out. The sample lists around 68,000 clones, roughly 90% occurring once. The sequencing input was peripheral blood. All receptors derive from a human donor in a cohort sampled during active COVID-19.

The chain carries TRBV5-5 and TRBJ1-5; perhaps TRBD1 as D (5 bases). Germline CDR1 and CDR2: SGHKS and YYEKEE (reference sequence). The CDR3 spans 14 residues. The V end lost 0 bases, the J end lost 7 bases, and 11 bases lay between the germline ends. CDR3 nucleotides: TGTGCCAGCAGCTTGGAGGGGATGAGACAGCCCCAGCATTTT. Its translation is CASSLEGMRQPQHF.

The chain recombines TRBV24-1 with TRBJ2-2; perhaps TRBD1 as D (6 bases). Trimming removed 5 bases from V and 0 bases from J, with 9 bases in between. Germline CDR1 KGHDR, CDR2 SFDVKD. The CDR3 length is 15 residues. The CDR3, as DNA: TGTGCCACCAGTGGGGGACAACCGAACACCGGGGAGCTGTTTTTT. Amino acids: CATSGGQPNTGELFF.

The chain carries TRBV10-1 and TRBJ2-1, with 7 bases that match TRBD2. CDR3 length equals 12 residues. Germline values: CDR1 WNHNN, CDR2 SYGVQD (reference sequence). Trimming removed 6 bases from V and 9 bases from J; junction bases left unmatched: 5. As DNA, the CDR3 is TGCGCCAGCAGGGGGACTACCGGTGAGCAGTTCTTC. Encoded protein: CASRGTTGEQFF.

CDR3 residues: CASSSTATQYF. Here the CDR3 DNA reads TGTGCCAGCAGTTCCACAGCCACGCAGTATTTT. V usage is TRBV6-5 and J usage is TRBJ2-3; no clear D gene. Germline V gene sequence: CDR1 MNHEY, CDR2 SVGAGI. V lost 4 bases and J 9 bases, leaving 8 bases between the germline ends. The CDR3 loop spans 11 amino acids.

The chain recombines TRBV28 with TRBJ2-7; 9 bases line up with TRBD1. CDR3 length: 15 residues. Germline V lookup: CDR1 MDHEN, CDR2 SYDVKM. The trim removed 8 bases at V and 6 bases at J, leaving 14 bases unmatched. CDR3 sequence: CASCLLGDRAREQYF. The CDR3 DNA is TGTGCCAGCTGCCTACTTGGGGACAGGGCCCGCGAGCAGTACTTC.

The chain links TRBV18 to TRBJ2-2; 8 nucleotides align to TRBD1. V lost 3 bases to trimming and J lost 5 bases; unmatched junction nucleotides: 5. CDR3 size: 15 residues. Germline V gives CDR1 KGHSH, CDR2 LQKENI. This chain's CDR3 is CASSPDRGRTGELFF. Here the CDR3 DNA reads TGTGCCAGCTCACCTGACAGGGGTCGGACCGGGGAGCTGTTTTTT.

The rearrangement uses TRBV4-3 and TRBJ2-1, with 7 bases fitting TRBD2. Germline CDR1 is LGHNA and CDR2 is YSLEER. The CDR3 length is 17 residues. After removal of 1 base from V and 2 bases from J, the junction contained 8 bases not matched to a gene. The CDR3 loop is CASSQAGGIWTYNEQFF. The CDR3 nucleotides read TGCGCCAGCAGCCAAGCGGGAGGTATTTGGACCTACAATGAGCAGTTCTTC.

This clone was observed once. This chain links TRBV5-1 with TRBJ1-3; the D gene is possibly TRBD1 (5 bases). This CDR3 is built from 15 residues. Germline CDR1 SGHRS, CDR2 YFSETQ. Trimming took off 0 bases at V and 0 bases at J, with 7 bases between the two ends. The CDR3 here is CASSLAGNSGNTIYF. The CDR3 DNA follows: TGCGCCAGCAGCTTGGCAGGGAACTCTGGAAACACCATATATTTT. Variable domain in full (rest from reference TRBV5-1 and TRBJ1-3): KAGVTQTPRYLIKTRGQQVTLSCSPISGHRSVSWYQQTPGQGLQFLFEYFSETQRNKGNFPGRFSGRQFSNSRSEMNVSTLELGDSALYLCASSLAGNSGNTIYFGEGSWLTVV.

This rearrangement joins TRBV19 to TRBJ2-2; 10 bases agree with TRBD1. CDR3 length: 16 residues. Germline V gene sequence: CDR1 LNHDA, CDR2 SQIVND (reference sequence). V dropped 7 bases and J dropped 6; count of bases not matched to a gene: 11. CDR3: CASTLRGTGEAGELFF. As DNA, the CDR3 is TGTGCCAGTACCTTGAGAGGGACAGGGGAGGCCGGGGAGCTGTTTTTT.

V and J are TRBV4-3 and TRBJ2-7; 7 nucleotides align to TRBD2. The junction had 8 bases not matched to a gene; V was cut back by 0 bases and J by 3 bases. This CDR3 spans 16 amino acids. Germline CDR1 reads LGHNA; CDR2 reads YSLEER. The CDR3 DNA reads TGCGCCAGCAGCCAAGATTGGGAGACTAGCAGCTACGAGCAGTACTTC. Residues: CASSQDWETSSYEQYF.

The CDR3 region is CASSLSQGSPTNEKLFF. The CDR3 nucleotides are TGCGCCAGCAGCTTGTCTCAGGGCTCACCAACTAATGAAAAACTGTTTTTT. The chain employs TRBV5-1 and TRBJ1-4; TRBD1 might be the D (5 bases). With 1 base removed from V and 0 bases from J, the gap between germline ends came to 13 bases. The germline gives CDR1 SGHRS, CDR2 YFSETQ. This CDR3 is 17 amino acids long.

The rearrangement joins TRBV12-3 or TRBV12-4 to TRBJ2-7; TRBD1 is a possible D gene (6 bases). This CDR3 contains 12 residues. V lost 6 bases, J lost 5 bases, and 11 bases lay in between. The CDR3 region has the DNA TGTGCCAGCAGATTGGACAGTAACGAGCAGTACTTC. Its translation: CASRLDSNEQYF.

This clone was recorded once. This CDR3 reads CASSRGQSLEQYF. CDR3 bases: TGCGCCAGCAGTAGAGGACAGAGCCTCGAGCAGTACTTC. The chain carries TRBV10-2 and TRBJ2-7, with D possibly matching TRBD1 (6 bases). Trimming left V 5 bases short and J 6 bases short, with 14 bases between. This CDR3 comprises 13 residues. Germline V lookup: CDR1 WSHSY, CDR2 SAAADI.

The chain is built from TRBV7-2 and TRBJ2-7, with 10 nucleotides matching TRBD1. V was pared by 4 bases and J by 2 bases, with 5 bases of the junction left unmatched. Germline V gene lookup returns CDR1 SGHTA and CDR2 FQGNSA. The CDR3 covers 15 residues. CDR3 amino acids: CASSSWDRGPYEQYF. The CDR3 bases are TGTGCCAGCAGCTCGTGGGACAGGGGTCCCTACGAGCAGTACTTC. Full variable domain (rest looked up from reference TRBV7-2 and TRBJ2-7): GAGVSQSPSNKVTEKGKDVELRCDPISGHTALYWYRQSLGQGLEFLIYFQGNSAPDKSGLPSDRFSAERTGGSVSTLTIQRTQQEDSAVYLCASSSWDRGPYEQYFGPGTRLTVT.

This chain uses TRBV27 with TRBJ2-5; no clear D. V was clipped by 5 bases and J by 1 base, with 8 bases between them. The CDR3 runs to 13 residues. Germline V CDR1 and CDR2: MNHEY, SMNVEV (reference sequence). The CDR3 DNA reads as TGTGCCAGCAGTCGACATTCCCAAGAGACCCAGTACTTC. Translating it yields CASSRHSQETQYF.

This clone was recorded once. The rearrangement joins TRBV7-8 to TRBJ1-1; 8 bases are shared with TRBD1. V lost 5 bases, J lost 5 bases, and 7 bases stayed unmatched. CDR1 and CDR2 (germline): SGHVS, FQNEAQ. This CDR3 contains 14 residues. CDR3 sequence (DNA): TGTGCCAGCAGCCCTCCAGACAGGGGAACTGAAGCTTTCTTT. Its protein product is CASSPPDRGTEAFF.

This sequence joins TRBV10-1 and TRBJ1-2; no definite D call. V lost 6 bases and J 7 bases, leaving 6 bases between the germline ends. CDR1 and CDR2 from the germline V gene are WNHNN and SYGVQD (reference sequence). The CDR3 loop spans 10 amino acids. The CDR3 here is CASRAGGYTF. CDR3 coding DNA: TGCGCCAGCAGGGCTGGTGGCTACACCTTC.

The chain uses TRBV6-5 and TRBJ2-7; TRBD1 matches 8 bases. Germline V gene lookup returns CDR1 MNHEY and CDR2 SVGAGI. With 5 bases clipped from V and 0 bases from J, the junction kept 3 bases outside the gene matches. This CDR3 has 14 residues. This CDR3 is CASSTTGGSYEQYF. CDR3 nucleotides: TGTGCCAGCAGTACTACAGGGGGCTCCTACGAGCAGTACTTC.